This is a list of T cell receptor beta chains from one sample in a study of blood T cells in healthy people across ages. One entry per CDR3 protein, called by TCRdb with MiXCR from the 5' RACE reads. This sample has about 1.5 million distinct CDR3 sequences, with around 40% found just once. The sample was blood. These receptors were obtained from a woman aged 18-29 years in good health. CDR3s include the opening cysteine and the closing phenylalanine or tryptophan. A D gene is named only where the DNA matches it firmly. Rows give clone size only sometimes, using once, few, many, or a class for an expanded clone.

DNA,CDR3,size,J,D,V
TGTGCCAGCAGCCCACCCACGGCCCCAGATACGCAGTATTTT,CASSPPTAPDTQYF,.,TRBJ2-3,.,TRBV12-3/TRBV12-4
TGTGCCAGCAGCTCCCCGGGAACAGGGGAGGAAAAACTGTTTTTT,CASSSPGTGEEKLFF,.,TRBJ1-4,TRBD1,TRBV7-2
TGTGCCAGCAGCCCGGGACATCAGGGGGTGTTTCGGAACACTGAAGCTTTCTTT,CASSPGHQGVFRNTEAFF,.,TRBJ1-1,TRBD1,TRBV6-2/TRBV6-3
TGTGCCAACACCCGAAAGACACTTGGAGCTTTCTTT,CANTRKTLGAFF,.,TRBJ1-1,.,TRBV2
TGTGCCAGCAGCTTGAACAGCGGGAGGGCCACAAACGAGCAGTACTTC,CASSLNSGRATNEQYF,few,TRBJ2-7,TRBD2,TRBV7-9
TGTGCCAGCAGCAGAAACTGGGGTCCCCACAATGAGCAGTTCTTC,CASSRNWGPHNEQFF,.,TRBJ2-1,.,TRBV6-2/TRBV6-3
TGCGCCAGCAGCTTCGACAGATCAGATACGCAGTATTTT,CASSFDRSDTQYF,.,TRBJ2-3,.,TRBV5-1
TGTGCCAGCAGCTCCTCAACTAGCGGGAACTACGAGCAGTACTTC,CASSSSTSGNYEQYF,.,TRBJ2-7,TRBD2,TRBV7-2
TGTGCCAGCAGCTTAGAGCAGGGTTTAGGGTCCTACGAGCAGTACTTC,CASSLEQGLGSYEQYF,.,TRBJ2-7,.,TRBV7-8
TGTGCCAGCAGCCCTCGAAGAGCGGGAGGGAATGAGCAGTTCTTC,CASSPRRAGGNEQFF,.,TRBJ2-1,TRBD2,TRBV7-9
TGCAGTGCGTATGGGACACGGTTAGAGGAGACCCAGTACTTC,CSAYGTRLEETQYF,few,TRBJ2-5,.,TRBV20-1
TGCAGTGCGCCGCTAGCGGGAGACTACGAGCAGTACTTC,CSAPLAGDYEQYF,few,TRBJ2-7,TRBD2,TRBV20-1
TGTGCCAGCAGTCCTACCATAGGGGTAGGGTCCTACGAGCAGTACTTC,CASSPTIGVGSYEQYF,.,TRBJ2-7,.,TRBV6-1
TGTGCCACCAGCAGCGGACTAGCGGGTCCTAAGGGTGAGCAGTTCTTC,CATSSGLAGPKGEQFF,.,TRBJ2-1,TRBD2,TRBV15
TGTGCCAGCAGCTTAGCAGGGGGCGTTAACTATGGCTACACCTTC,CASSLAGGVNYGYTF,few,TRBJ1-2,TRBD1,TRBV7-2
TGCAGTGCTAGAGATGGAAAGGGACACAATGAGCAGTTCTTC,CSARDGKGHNEQFF,.,TRBJ2-1,.,TRBV20-1
TGTGCCAGCAGCCCCCTTGACGGGGTCTACAATGAGCAGTTCTTC,CASSPLDGVYNEQFF,.,TRBJ2-1,.,TRBV28
TGTGCCACGGACAGAGAACACTACGAGCAGTACTTC,CATDREHYEQYF,.,TRBJ2-7,.,TRBV7-9
TGTGCCACCAGCAGAGAGGGACGGGGGGGCACAGATACGCAGTATTTT,CATSREGRGGTDTQYF,few,TRBJ2-3,TRBD2,TRBV15
TGCAGTCCCTCGGGGCGGGAGGTGTACGAGCAGTACTTC,CSPSGREVYEQYF,.,TRBJ2-7,TRBD2,TRBV20-1
TGCAGTGCTAGAGATCGGCCGCGGCTAGCCAAAAACATTCAGTACTTC,CSARDRPRLAKNIQYF,.,TRBJ2-4,.,TRBV20-1
TGTGCCAGCAGTGAAAGGTTTGCGAGGGTGAACACCGGGGAGCTGTTTTTT,CASSERFARVNTGELFF,.,TRBJ2-2,.,TRBV6-1
TGCGCCAGCAGCCCCAGGACAGGGAACACCTACGAGCAGTACTTC,CASSPRTGNTYEQYF,many,TRBJ2-7,TRBD1,TRBV4-1
TGTGCCAGCAGCGCCCTGACAGCGGGAGAATACGAGCAGTACTTC,CASSALTAGEYEQYF,.,TRBJ2-7,TRBD2,TRBV6-1
TGCAGTGCTTGGGGCAGGGAATCTGAAAAACTGTTTTTT,CSAWGRESEKLFF,few,TRBJ1-4,.,TRBV20-1
TGCGCCTGCAGCCAGCTGACAGGTAGCACAGATACGCAGTATTTT,CACSQLTGSTDTQYF,.,TRBJ2-3,.,TRBV4-3
TGTGCCAGCAAACCTTGGTCCAGTGACGAGACCCAGTACTTC,CASKPWSSDETQYF,few,TRBJ2-5,.,TRBV12-3/TRBV12-4
TGTGCCAGCAGCCAGGCCGGAATGGACGTTAACTATGGCTACACCTTC,CASSQAGMDVNYGYTF,.,TRBJ1-2,.,TRBV7-9
TGTGCCATCAGTGGTGAAGGGGACACCGGGGAGCTGTTTTTT,CAISGEGDTGELFF,.,TRBJ2-2,.,TRBV10-3
TGCGCCACCACGGAAAGGGGTGAGGAAGGCTACACCTTC,CATTERGEEGYTF,.,TRBJ1-2,.,TRBV5-1
TGTGCCAGCAGCGTCGACAGGGGGAGGGACGAGCAGTACTTC,CASSVDRGRDEQYF,.,TRBJ2-7,TRBD1,TRBV11-2
TGTGCCAGCAGCTTTCTCCCCGGGGAGCTGTTTTTT,CASSFLPGELFF,few,TRBJ2-2,.,TRBV5-6
TGTGCCAGCAGAAAACCGGGACTAGCGTTCTACAATGAGCAGTTCTTC,CASRKPGLAFYNEQFF,.,TRBJ2-1,TRBD2,TRBV6-2/TRBV6-3
TGTGCCAGCAGCCCAGGGTCTAATGAAAAACTGTTTTTT,CASSPGSNEKLFF,few,TRBJ1-4,.,TRBV7-9
TGTGCTAGTGGCTTTTCGTTCGTCGGGGACAGGGGTTCCTATGGCTACACCTTC,CASGFSFVGDRGSYGYTF,.,TRBJ1-2,TRBD1,TRBV12-5
TGTGCCAGCAACCTCTACCTTTTGTATACGCAGTATTTT,CASNLYLLYTQYF,.,TRBJ2-3,.,TRBV2
TGCAGCGTTCCCGGGGTGGGGGAAACTGAAGCTTTCTTT,CSVPGVGETEAFF,many,TRBJ1-1,.,TRBV29-1
TGCAGTGCGTTGCCCGGGACGGCCACAGATACGCAGTATTTT,CSALPGTATDTQYF,.,TRBJ2-3,.,TRBV20-1
TGCGCCAGCAGCTTGAGAGGGTTTGATAACGAGCAGTACTTC,CASSLRGFDNEQYF,.,TRBJ2-7,.,TRBV5-1
TGTGCCATCAGTGAGCAGCTCTACGAGCAGTACTTC,CAISEQLYEQYF,.,TRBJ2-7,.,TRBV10-3
TGTGCCAGCAGCTCGACAGGGAGGGGCTATGGCTGCACCTTC,CASSSTGRGYGCTF,.,TRBJ1-2,TRBD1,TRBV7-2
TGCAGTTTCCTTAGGGTTGAAAAACTGTTTTTT,CSFLRVEKLFF,.,TRBJ1-4,.,TRBV20-1
TGCGCCAGCAGCACTTGGGATACTAGCGGGGGGTCATACCAAGAGACCCAGTACTTC,CASSTWDTSGGSYQETQYF,.,TRBJ2-5,TRBD2,TRBV10-2
TGTGCCAGCAGTTACTCGAGAATTGGAGATCAGCCCCAGCATTTT,CASSYSRIGDQPQHF,.,TRBJ1-5,.,TRBV6-5
TGCGCCAGCAGCTTGGGGCAGGGGCCTCCCGATGAGCAGTTCTTC,CASSLGQGPPDEQFF,few,TRBJ2-1,.,TRBV5-1
TGTGCCAGCAGTCCATATACCCACAATGAGCAGTTCTTC,CASSPYTHNEQFF,.,TRBJ2-1,.,TRBV6-5
TGTGCCAGCTCACCAACAGGGCCGGATGGCTACACCTTC,CASSPTGPDGYTF,.,TRBJ1-2,.,TRBV18